This T cell receptor beta chain was recorded in a study of CD8+ T cells in alopecia areata. Turning to the study itself: Treated patients were given oral tofacitinib, which was dosed at 5 to 10 mg twice daily.

The ends lost 6 bases at V and 3 bases at J; junction bases unmatched: 9. Per germline, CDR1 MNHEY and CDR2 SMNVEV (reference sequence). CDR3 length: 15 amino acids. Sequencing used cDNA as its template, made by extracting RNA and reverse transcribing it. The repertoire was sequenced with immunoSEQ multiplex PCR; TCRdb's copy has only in-frame clones and lacks some. Counted here are 75,000 to 100,000 clones, around 38% occurring once; the ten biggest clones make up approximately 1.5%. The sequence was collected from a human donor with alopecia areata. V and J are TRBV27 and TRBJ1-2, with 8 positions matching TRBD1. Sequencing input: CD4+ T cells sorted from blood. The CDR3 spells CASRPDRDGYYGYTF. The CDR3 bases are TGTGCCAGCAGACCGGACAGGGACGGCTACTATGGCTACACCTTC.